This passage covers 28 T cell receptor beta chains from one sample sequenced in a study of radiation and T cells in renal cell carcinoma. Sequenced by immunoSEQ multiplex PCR; TCRdb stores in-frame clones only, minus some. The sample lists about 130,000 clones; around 84% were seen once. Regarding time point: baseline pretreatment blood. As for treatment: 15 Gy SBRT to primary tumor, nephrectomy 4 weeks later. The source material was blood, sampled from a patient whose treatment included radiotherapy and nephrectomy. The receptors here all came from a woman between 55 and 75 years old with renal cell carcinoma.

The rearrangement joins TRBV5-4 to TRBJ2-5; 7 bases map to TRBD2. The CDR3 spans 15 residues. Trimming took 0 bases from V and 4 from J; bases not matched to a gene: 6. Germline V lookup: CDR1 SGHNT, CDR2 YYREEE (reference sequence). This chain's CDR3 is CASSLETGGTETQYF. The CDR3 coding sequence is TGTGCCAGCAGCTTGGAAACGGGAGGCACAGAGACCCAGTACTTC.

V and J are TRBV7-2 and TRBJ2-7; D remains ambiguous. The CDR3 is 16 amino acids. Trimming took off 5 bases at V and 0 bases at J, with 17 bases between the two ends. Germline CDR1 and CDR2: SGHTA and FQGNSA. The CDR3 DNA is TGTGCCAGCAGCCCAGAGGCGCAGTTACACTCCTACGAGCAGTACTTC. Its translation is CASSPEAQLHSYEQYF.

In its sample, this clone was seen once. The J gene is TRBJ1-4, the V gene TRBV28, with 7 positions matching TRBD1. Trimming took 4 bases from V and 0 from J; bases not matched to a gene: 8. The CDR3 is 17 residues long. Germline V gene data show CDR1 as MDHEN and CDR2 as SYDVKM. The CDR3 loop reads CASSSPRDSTTNEKLFF. Written as DNA, the CDR3 is TGTGCCAGCAGTTCACCCCGGGACAGTACAACTAATGAAAAACTGTTTTTT.

The V call is TRBV27, the J call TRBJ1-1, with 7 bases that match TRBD1. The CDR3 runs to 14 residues. V lost 6 bases and J lost 7; bases outside the gene matches: 11. Germline V lookup: CDR1 MNHEY, CDR2 SMNVEV (reference sequence). The CDR3 region has the DNA TGTGCCAGCAGACGTGACAGGGTGTCTATTGAAGCTTTCTTT. Protein sequence: CASRRDRVSIEAFF.

The chain is built from TRBV19 and TRBJ2-1; D unresolved. Looked up from germline, CDR1 is LNHDA and CDR2 is SQIVND (reference sequence). This CDR3 has 12 amino acids. V was cut by 4 bases and J by 9 bases, with 10 bases left in between. CDR3 protein: CASSTPLGEQFF. Written as DNA, the CDR3 is TGTGCCAGTAGTACCCCCTTGGGTGAGCAGTTCTTC.

This clone was detected only a few times. The V and J genes are TRBV2 and TRBJ1-4; D not resolved. This CDR3 has 11 amino acids. V was pared by 5 bases and J by 6 bases, with 4 bases between. CDR1 and CDR2 (germline): SNHLY, FYNNEI. In nucleotides, the CDR3 is TGTGCCAGCAGTTCCCATGAAAAACTGTTTTTT. This encodes CASSSHEKLFF.

V and J are TRBV9 and TRBJ1-2; 9 bases match TRBD1. This CDR3 has 15 residues. Germline V gives CDR1 SGDLS, CDR2 YYNGEE. J gave up 8 bases and V 4 bases, and 12 bases lay outside the gene matches. CDR3 sequence: CASSPTTGGSGGYTF. The CDR3 region has the DNA TGTGCCAGCAGCCCCACGACAGGGGGATCTGGCGGCTACACCTTC.

This sequence joins TRBV27 and TRBJ2-7; 12 bases fit TRBD2. CDR3 length: 16 amino acids. Germline values: CDR1 MNHEY, CDR2 SMNVEV (reference sequence). V dropped 3 bases and J dropped 5; count of bases not matched to a gene: 8. CDR3 loop: CASSFGLAGGLNEQYF. Here the CDR3 DNA reads TGTGCCAGCAGTTTCGGGCTAGCGGGAGGGCTGAACGAGCAGTACTTC.

The V call is TRBV7-9, the J call TRBJ2-2; D may be TRBD1 (5 bases). V was clipped by 4 bases and J by 5 bases, with 14 bases between them. The germline V gene has CDR1 SEHNR and CDR2 FQNEAQ (reference sequence). CDR3 length: 15 amino acids. As DNA, the CDR3 is TGTGCCAGCAGCTCTAGGGCCCGGACAACCGGGGAGCTGTTTTTT. Its protein product is CASSSRARTTGELFF.

The genes are TRBV29-1 and TRBJ2-2; TRBD1 agrees at 10 bases. In germline, CDR1 is SQVTM, CDR2 ANQGSEA. CDR3 length equals 15 residues. Germline trimming cut 4 bases from V and 5 bases from J; bases unmatched to any gene: 7. The CDR3 DNA reads as TGCAGCGTTGGCCGGACAGGGGGTCTGACCGGGGAGCTGTTTTTT. This gives the protein CSVGRTGGLTGELFF.

The chain combines TRBV6-1 with TRBJ2-2, with D perhaps matching TRBD2 (5 bases). The CDR3 loop spans 16 amino acids. CDR1 MNHNS and CDR2 SASEGT come from the germline V gene. V was cut by 2 bases and J by 1 base, with 11 bases left in between. The CDR3 spells CASSERSGKNTGELFF. CDR3 DNA sequence: TGTGCCAGCAGTGAACGGTCGGGGAAGAACACCGGGGAGCTGTTTTTT.

The chain combines TRBV7-2 with TRBJ2-4, with TRBD2 matching over 14 bases. CDR3 length: 15 residues. V dropped 5 bases and J dropped 5; count of bases not matched to a gene: 2. From germline, CDR1 is SGHTA and CDR2 FQGNSA. DNA of the CDR3: TGTGCCAGCAGCCGGGGACTAGCGGGAGAAAACATTCAGTACTTC. Translation: CASSRGLAGENIQYF.

This clone was detected once. The CDR3 reads CATKGGGETQYF. As DNA, the CDR3 is TGTGCCACGAAAGGTGGGGGAGAGACCCAGTACTTC. The genes are TRBV28 and TRBJ2-5; D is tentatively TRBD1 or TRBD2 (5 bases each). The CDR3 length is 12 residues. Trimming cost V 10 bases and J 4 bases, with 13 bases left between them. Germline V gives CDR1 MDHEN, CDR2 SYDVKM.

This chain uses TRBV6-5 with TRBJ1-2; D ambiguous. Trimming cost V 6 bases and J 0 bases, with 14 bases left between them. Per the germline V gene, CDR1 is MNHEY and CDR2 is SVGAGI. CDR3 length equals 15 residues. For the CDR3, the DNA is TGTGCCAGCAGGCCGGGCTCCGGGCCTAACTATGGCTACACCTTC. Translation gives CASRPGSGPNYGYTF.

The chain joins TRBV5-5 to TRBJ2-5; 10 nucleotides align to TRBD2. CDR1 SGHKS and CDR2 YYEKEE come from the germline V gene (reference sequence). The trim removed 4 bases at V and 3 bases at J, leaving 12 bases unmatched. The CDR3 is 17 amino acids. The CDR3 DNA sequence: TGTGCCAGCAGCATCCTAACGCTAGCGGGAGTAAAAGAGACCCAGTACTTC. This gives the protein CASSILTLAGVKETQYF. The full variable domain, rest sourced from reference TRBV5-5 and TRBJ2-5, is DAGVTQSPTHLIKTRGQQVTLRCSPISGHKSVSWYQQVLGQGPQFIFQYYEKEERGRGNFPDRFSARQFPNYSSELNVNALLLGDSALYLCASSILTLAGVKETQYFGPGTRLLVL.

Only a few counts were recorded for this clone. V usage is TRBV25-1 and J usage is TRBJ1-2; a possible D gene is TRBD1 (6 bases). The V gene's germline CDR1 is MGHDK and CDR2 SYGVNS. The ends were cut back, 6 bases at V and 7 bases at J, with 15 bases in the middle. The length of the CDR3 is 13 residues. CDR3 in amino acids: CASSHGGAGGYTF. The CDR3 DNA follows: TGTGCCAGCAGCCACGGGGGGGCAGGTGGCTACACCTTC.

The CDR3 here is CASSPAGGRSTDTQYF. The CDR3 region has the DNA TGTGCCAGCAGCCCAGCGGGAGGGAGAAGCACAGATACGCAGTATTTT. The genes are TRBV5-6 and TRBJ2-3; TRBD2 aligns across 10 bases. This CDR3 spans 16 amino acids. The germline CDR1 and CDR2 sequences are SGHDT and YYEEEE. V shed 4 bases, J shed 0 bases, and the junction held 5 bases outside the gene matches.

V gene TRBV4-1 combines with J gene TRBJ1-3, with a weak D call TRBD1 (5 bases). Between the trimmed V and J ends, which lost 0 bases and 0 bases, there was a span of 15 bases. Germline loops: CDR1 MGHRA, CDR2 YSYEKL. The CDR3 has 18 amino acids. The CDR3: CASSQDIRAITSGNTIYF. The DNA for the CDR3 is TGCGCCAGCAGCCAAGACATCAGGGCTATTACCTCTGGAAACACCATATATTTT.

The chain joins TRBV21-1 to TRBJ1-3. TRBV21-1 has pseudogene status. CDR3 length equals 16 residues. In nucleotides, the CDR3 is TGTGCCAGCAGCAAAGGGAGAACTGACTCTGGAAACACCATATATTTT. Translation: CASSKGRTDSGNTIYF.

This sequence joins TRBV7-2 and TRBJ2-1; 8 bases match TRBD2. Germline V gene sequence: CDR1 SGHTA, CDR2 FQGNSA. V lost 3 bases to trimming and J lost 8 bases; unmatched junction nucleotides: 6. The CDR3 contains 14 residues. Here the CDR3 DNA reads TGTGCCAGCAGCTTTAGCGGGAACGGGGATGAGCAGTTCTTC. This sequence encodes CASSFSGNGDEQFF.

The J gene is TRBJ1-4, the V gene TRBV18; 10 positions agree with TRBD1. Germline V gives CDR1 KGHSH, CDR2 LQKENI. This CDR3 has 15 residues. V was pared by 4 bases and J by 8 bases, with 7 bases of the junction left unmatched. For the CDR3, the DNA is TGTGCCAGCTCACTAACCGGGACAGGGGAAGAAAAACTGTTTTTT. Its protein is CASSLTGTGEEKLFF.

The chain is built from TRBV28 and TRBJ1-4; perhaps TRBD1 as D (5 bases). Trimming stripped 4 bases from V and 0 bases from J, with 12 bases between. Germline V gene sequence: CDR1 MDHEN, CDR2 SYDVKM. This CDR3 is 16 amino acids long. The CDR3 DNA reads as TGTGCCAGCAGTTCCCCGCGGGGCCCAACTAATGAAAAACTGTTTTTT. It yields the protein CASSSPRGPTNEKLFF.

The chain is built from TRBV5-1 and TRBJ2-1, with D tentatively TRBD1 or TRBD2 (6 bases each). Trimming cost V 5 bases and J 3 bases, with 12 bases left between them. The CDR3 consists of 14 residues. The germline V gene encodes CDR1 SGHRS and CDR2 YFSETQ. The CDR3 nucleotides are TGCGCCAGCAGGGGGGGCGCGAGCTACAATGAGCAGTTCTTC. As protein: CASRGGASYNEQFF.

This clone was seen just once. The chain uses TRBV5-1 and TRBJ1-1; D not certain. This CDR3 region has 14 residues. V gave up 2 bases and J gave up 2 bases, with 10 bases separating them. Germline V gene data show CDR1 as SGHRS and CDR2 as YFSETQ. The CDR3 protein is CASSLGDYNTEAFF. The CDR3 region has the DNA TGCGCCAGCAGCTTAGGCGATTATAACACTGAAGCTTTCTTT.

The chain combines TRBV30 with TRBJ2-1; 10 bases are a match to TRBD1. From germline, CDR1 is GTSNPN and CDR2 SVGIG (reference sequence). V was clipped by 1 base and J by 7 bases; unmatched bases: 4. The CDR3 is 14 residues long. As DNA, the CDR3 is TGTGCCTGGAGTGGGGGACAGGGGAGGAATGAGCAGTTCTTC. Its translation: CAWSGGQGRNEQFF. The variable domain in full, completed from reference TRBV30 and TRBJ2-1, reads SQTIHQWPATLVQPVGSPLSLECTVEGTSNPNLYWYRQAAGRGLQLLFYSVGIGQISSEVPQNLSASRPQDRQFILSSKKLLLSDSGFYLCAWSGGQGRNEQFFGPGTRLTVL.

This clone was seen just once. CDR3 in amino acids: CASSTSGAYEQYF. CDR3 nucleotides: TGTGCCAGCTCGACTAGCGGGGCTTACGAGCAGTACTTC. The rearrangement joins TRBV5-4 to TRBJ2-7; 11 bases align to TRBD2. Trimming cost V 7 bases and J 4 bases; bases outside gene matches: 4. CDR1 is SGHNT and CDR2 is YYREEE in the germline V gene (reference sequence). CDR3 size: 13 residues.

This clone was recorded only once. This sequence joins TRBV25-1 and TRBJ1-4; D not certain. This CDR3 region has 17 residues. Between the trimmed V and J ends, which lost 0 bases and 0 bases, there was a span of 11 bases. Germline V gives CDR1 MGHDK, CDR2 SYGVNS. The CDR3 sequence: CASSEYVGITTNEKLFF. CDR3 nucleotide sequence: TGTGCCAGCAGTGAATATGTTGGGATTACAACTAATGAAAAACTGTTTTTT.

J is TRBJ2-5 and V is TRBV5-6; 7 positions match TRBD1. This CDR3 comprises 14 residues. Germline lookup yields CDR1 SGHDT and CDR2 YYEEEE. Unmatched junction bases numbered 6, after V lost 2 bases and J lost 5 bases. The CDR3 sequence is CASSFGQAGETQYF. Here the CDR3 DNA reads TGTGCCAGCAGCTTTGGACAGGCAGGGGAGACCCAGTACTTC.